This record looks at one T cell receptor (beta chain) sequence and its context. The entry originates in a study of human T cells and chemical hapten exposure. Study at large: The sensitizing agent was 2% DPC, placed on around 2 cm by around 2 cm of upper inner arm skin. Enrolled patients were predominantly female and had alopecia areata, totalis or universalis.

Methods used by the authors: The number of TCRs in each sample had a median of approximately 99,000 and spanned 23,224 to 690,600. TCRdb itself ran the RACE reads through MiXCR, one entry per CDR3 protein. These V and J calls rely on TCRdb rather than the paper's analysis. The sample includes approximately 110,000 distinct CDR3 sequences, less than 45% of them seen just once. With 8 bases removed from V and 0 bases from J, the gap between germline ends came to 13 bases. Germline V lookup: CDR1 KGHDR, CDR2 SFDVKD. The CDR3 is 15 amino acids. Indicated time point: patch test 3, about 24 weeks after DPC sensitization. Treatment specified: therapeutic diphenylcyclopropenone sensitization with weekly scalp DPC. At patch-test visits, sampling came before the patch test.

This TCR was sampled from a man between 40 and 49 years old with alopecia areata. Some clones in this sample may be carry-over from other donors' samples. The specimen was whole blood, collected in connection with sensitization to the hapten diphenylcyclopropenone (DPC). The chain is built from TRBV24-1 and TRBJ2-1; possible D gene TRBD1, 5 bases. The CDR3 DNA is TGTGCCACCATCCCAGGGAAAGCCTCCTACAATGAGCAGTTCTTC. Translated, it gives CATIPGKASYNEQFF.